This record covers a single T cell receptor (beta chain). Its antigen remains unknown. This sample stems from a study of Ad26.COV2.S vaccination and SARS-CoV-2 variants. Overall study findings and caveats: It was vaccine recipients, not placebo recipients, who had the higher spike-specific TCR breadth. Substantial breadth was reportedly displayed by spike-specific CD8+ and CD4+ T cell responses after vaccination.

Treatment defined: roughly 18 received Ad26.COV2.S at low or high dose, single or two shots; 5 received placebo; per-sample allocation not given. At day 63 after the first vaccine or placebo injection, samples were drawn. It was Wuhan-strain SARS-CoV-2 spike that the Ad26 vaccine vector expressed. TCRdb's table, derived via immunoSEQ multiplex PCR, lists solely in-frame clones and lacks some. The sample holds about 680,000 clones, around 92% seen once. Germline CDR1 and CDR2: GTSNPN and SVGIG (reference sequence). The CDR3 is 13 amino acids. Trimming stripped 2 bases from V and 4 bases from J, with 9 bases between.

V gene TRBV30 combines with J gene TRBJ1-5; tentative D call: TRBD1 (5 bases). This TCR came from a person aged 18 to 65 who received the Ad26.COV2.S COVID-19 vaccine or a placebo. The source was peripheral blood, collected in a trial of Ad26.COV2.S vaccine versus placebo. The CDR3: CAWSPRQNQPQHF. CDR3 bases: TGTGCCTGGAGTCCTCGACAGAATCAGCCCCAGCATTTT.